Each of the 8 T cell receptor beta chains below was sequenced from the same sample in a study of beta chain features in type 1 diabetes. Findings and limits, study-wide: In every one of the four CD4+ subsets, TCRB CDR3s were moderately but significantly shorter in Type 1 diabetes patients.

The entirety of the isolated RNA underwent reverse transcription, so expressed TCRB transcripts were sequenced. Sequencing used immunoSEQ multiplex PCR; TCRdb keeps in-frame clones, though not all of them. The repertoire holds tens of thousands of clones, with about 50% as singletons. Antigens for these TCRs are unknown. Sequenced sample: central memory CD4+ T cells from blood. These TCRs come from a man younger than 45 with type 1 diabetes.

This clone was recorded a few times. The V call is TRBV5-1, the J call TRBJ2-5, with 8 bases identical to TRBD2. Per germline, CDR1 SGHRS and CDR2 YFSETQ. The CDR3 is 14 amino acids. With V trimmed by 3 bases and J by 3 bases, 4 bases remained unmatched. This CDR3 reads CASSWQTSEETQYF. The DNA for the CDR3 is TGCGCCAGCAGCTGGCAGACTAGCGAAGAGACCCAGTACTTC.

CDR3 bases: TGTGCCAGCAGCTCCTCCGGGACAGGGGTCCGCACAGATACGCAGTATTTT. It yields the protein CASSSSGTGVRTDTQYF. The gene calls are TRBV5-5 and TRBJ2-3; 10 nucleotides match TRBD1. Losses at the gene ends were 3 bases for V and 1 base for J; bases not matched to a gene: 8. The CDR3 is made up of 17 amino acids. Looked up from germline, CDR1 is SGHKS and CDR2 is YYEKEE (reference sequence).

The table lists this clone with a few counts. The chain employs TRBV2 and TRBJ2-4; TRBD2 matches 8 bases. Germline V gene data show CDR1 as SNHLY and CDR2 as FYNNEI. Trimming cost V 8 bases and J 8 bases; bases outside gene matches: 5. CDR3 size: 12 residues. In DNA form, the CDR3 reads TGTGCCAGCCGGGAGGGCCTGGACATTCAGTACTTC. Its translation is CASREGLDIQYF.

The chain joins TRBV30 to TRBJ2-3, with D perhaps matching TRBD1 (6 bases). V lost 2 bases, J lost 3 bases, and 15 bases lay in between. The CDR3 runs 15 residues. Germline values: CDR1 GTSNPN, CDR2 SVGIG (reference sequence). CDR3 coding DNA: TGTGCCTGGAGTCCTCTTAGGGGGAAGACAGATACGCAGTATTTT. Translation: CAWSPLRGKTDTQYF.

The CDR3 DNA follows: TGTGCCAGCAGCCGGGAGGGCTATAATTCACCCCTCCACTTT. The encoded protein is CASSREGYNSPLHF. The gene calls are TRBV6-6 and TRBJ1-6; D is unresolved. CDR3 size: 14 residues. Trimming stripped 6 bases from V and 3 bases from J, with 9 bases between. From germline, CDR1 is MNHNY and CDR2 SVGAGI (reference sequence).

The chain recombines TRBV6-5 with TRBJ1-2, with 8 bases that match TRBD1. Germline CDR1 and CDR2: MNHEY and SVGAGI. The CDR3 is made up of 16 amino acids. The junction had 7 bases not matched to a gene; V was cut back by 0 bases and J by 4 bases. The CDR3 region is CASSYSGQGKSYGYTF. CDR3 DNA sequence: TGTGCCAGCAGTTACTCCGGACAGGGAAAATCCTATGGCTACACCTTC.

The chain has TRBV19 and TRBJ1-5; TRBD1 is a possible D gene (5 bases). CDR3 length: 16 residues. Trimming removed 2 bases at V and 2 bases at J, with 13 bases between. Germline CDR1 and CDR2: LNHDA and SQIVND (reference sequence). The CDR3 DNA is TGTGCCAGTAGTATATATGGAGGGGATGGCAATCAGCCCCAGCATTTT. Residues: CASSIYGGDGNQPQHF.

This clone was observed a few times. CDR3 protein: CASRTGDTEAFF. The CDR3 bases are TGTGCCAGCAGGACAGGGGATACTGAAGCTTTCTTT. This sequence joins TRBV2 and TRBJ1-1, with TRBD1 identical over 8 bases. The CDR3 is 12 amino acids. CDR1 is SNHLY, CDR2 FYNNEI, per germline. The ends lost 6 bases at V and 5 bases at J; junction bases unmatched: 2.